These 20 T cell receptor beta chains were all obtained from the same sample, sequenced in a study of T cell responses to AZD1222 COVID-19 vaccine. Produced via immunoSEQ multiplex PCR; TCRdb's table is partial and in-frame only. This sample has 130,000 or so clones, with under 90% found just once. The specimen was peripheral blood, collected on day 0 of AZD1222 vaccination. The receptors originated from an adult in good health.

The chain joins TRBV20-1 to TRBJ2-3; 10 nucleotides align to TRBD2. CDR1 and CDR2 (germline): DFQATT, SNEGSKA (reference sequence). V lost 3 bases and J lost 5; bases outside the gene matches: 5. This CDR3 has 14 amino acids. The CDR3 nucleotides are TGCAGTGCTAGTACTAGCGGGGTTAAAGATACGCAGTATTTT. This sequence encodes CSASTSGVKDTQYF.

V and J are TRBV5-1 and TRBJ1-2; 9 bases are shared with TRBD1. From germline, CDR1 is SGHRS and CDR2 YFSETQ. This CDR3 has 14 residues. V shed 1 base, J shed 8 bases, and the junction held 6 bases outside the gene matches. The CDR3 nucleotides read TGCGCCAGCAGCTTGACAGGGGGCCCGGTGGGCTACACCTTC. Its protein is CASSLTGGPVGYTF.

This chain joins TRBV6-2 or TRBV6-3 and TRBJ2-7; the D is unclear. This CDR3 comprises 13 residues. Per germline, CDR1 MNHEY and CDR2 SVGEGT. V was trimmed by 6 bases and J by 0 bases, leaving 9 bases between them. The CDR3, as DNA: TGTGCCAGCAGCACCGGGTTCTCCTACGAGCAGTACTTC. It specifies CASSTGFSYEQYF.

This sequence joins TRBV20-1 and TRBJ1-2; D ambiguous. The CDR3 is 9 amino acids. CDR1 is DFQATT and CDR2 is SNEGSKA in the germline V gene (reference sequence). This CDR3 is CKDNYGYTF. CDR3 DNA sequence: TGCAAGGACAACTATGGCTACACCTTC.

The chain joins TRBV28 to TRBJ2-2, with unresolved D. V dropped 6 bases and J dropped 2 bases, with 22 bases sitting between them. This CDR3 has 18 amino acids. CDR1 and CDR2 (germline): MDHEN, SYDVKM. CDR3 bases: TGTGCCAGCAGCCCACCAACCCCCGACCTATCTAACACCGGGGAGCTGTTTTTT. Its protein is CASSPPTPDLSNTGELFF.

This clone occurred a few times. The chain links TRBV11-2 to TRBJ2-5, with D perhaps matching TRBD1 (7 bases). The CDR3 totals 15 residues. The V and J ends lost 4 bases and 5 bases respectively, with 17 bases between them. The germline V gene encodes CDR1 SGHAT and CDR2 FQNNGV. The CDR3 here is CASSSGAGQRETQYF. CDR3 DNA: TGTGCCAGCAGCTCAGGGGCGGGACAGAGGGAGACCCAGTACTTC.

This clone was seen a single time. This chain links TRBV7-2 with TRBJ2-3, with TRBD2 as a possible D gene (7 bases). The CDR3 contains 15 residues. Germline CDR1 and CDR2: SGHTA and FQGNSA. Trimming removed 3 bases from V and 3 bases from J, with 13 bases in between. Here the CDR3 reads CASSLMGGPTDTQYF. The CDR3, as DNA: TGTGCCAGCAGCTTGATGGGGGGGCCTACAGATACGCAGTATTTT.

This chain connects TRBV12-3 or TRBV12-4 to TRBJ2-5; D is ambiguous. With 7 bases removed from V and 5 bases from J, the gap between germline ends came to 11 bases. This CDR3 is built from 12 residues. The CDR3 here is CASTLAGETQYF. For the CDR3, the DNA is TGTGCCAGCACCCTGGCCGGGGAGACCCAGTACTTC.

The J gene is TRBJ2-7, the V gene TRBV6-9, with 11 bases matching TRBD2. V lost 5 bases and J lost 8; bases outside the gene matches: 2. The CDR3 runs 12 residues. Germline CDR1 reads MNHGY; CDR2 reads SVAAGI. CDR3 sequence: CASSRLAGKQYF. CDR3 in DNA: TGTGCCAGCAGTCGACTAGCGGGGAAGCAGTACTTC.

V is TRBV19 and J is TRBJ1-1; perhaps TRBD1 as D (5 bases). Looked up from germline, CDR1 is LNHDA and CDR2 is SQIVND (reference sequence). The CDR3 has 13 amino acids. Between the trimmed V and J ends, which lost 3 bases and 1 base, there was a span of 6 bases. The CDR3 region has the DNA TGTGCCAGTAGTATCGACAGGAACACTGAAGCTTTCTTT. The encoded protein is CASSIDRNTEAFF.

The chain joins TRBV6-2 or TRBV6-3 to TRBJ1-5; possibly TRBD1 for D (6 bases). Germline CDR1 MNHEY, CDR2 SVGEGT. This CDR3 spans 16 amino acids. V gave up 6 bases and J gave up 4 bases, with 19 bases separating them. CDR3 region: CASSPLAGTGNQPQHF. The DNA of the CDR3 is TGTGCCAGCAGCCCTTTGGCTGGAACAGGGAATCAGCCCCAGCATTTT.

The V call is TRBV5-1, the J call TRBJ2-7, with TRBD1 matching 7 bases. J gave up 4 bases and V 0 bases, and 10 bases lay outside the gene matches. Germline CDR1 and CDR2: SGHRS and YFSETQ. The CDR3 is 16 residues long. The CDR3 DNA is TGCGCCAGCAGCTTGGGGTTGAGACAGGGTACTTACGAGCAGTACTTC. It encodes CASSLGLRQGTYEQYF.

CDR3 sequence: CASSQRQGAIGGYTF. The CDR3 nucleotides read TGTGCCAGCAGCCAAAGACAGGGGGCAATAGGTGGCTACACCTTC. The rearrangement uses TRBV3-1 (or the pseudogene TRBV3-2) and TRBJ1-2; 10 positions agree with TRBD1. The CDR3 runs 15 residues. V lost 2 bases and J lost 7; bases outside the gene matches: 7. The germline gives CDR1 LGHDT, CDR2 YNNKEL (reference sequence).

V and J are TRBV7-2 and TRBJ1-1, with D unclear. The germline V and J ends were trimmed by 0 bases and 8 bases, with 13 bases remaining between them. The length of the CDR3 is 14 residues. Looked up from germline, CDR1 is SGHTA and CDR2 is FQGNSA. The CDR3 DNA follows: TGTGCCAGCAGCTTAGCCAGGCAGTTCGGGGAAGCTTTCTTT. It is translated as CASSLARQFGEAFF.

This sequence joins TRBV9 and TRBJ1-6; D uncertain. Germline assignment: CDR1 SGDLS and CDR2 YYNGEE. This CDR3 is built from 12 residues. Trimming cost V 0 bases and J 10 bases, with 5 bases left between them. The CDR3 here is CASSVAGSPLHF. CDR3 nucleotide sequence: TGTGCCAGCAGCGTAGCGGGCTCACCCCTCCACTTT.

The genes are TRBV10-3 and TRBJ2-7; TRBD1 matches 7 bases. The CDR3 sequence is 16 residues long. The junction had 12 bases not matched to a gene; V was cut back by 7 bases and J by 0 bases. From germline, CDR1 is ENHRY and CDR2 SYGVKD. The CDR3: CAITAEGQEYSYEQYF. Written as DNA, the CDR3 is TGTGCCATCACTGCAGAAGGACAGGAATACTCCTACGAGCAGTACTTC.

This sequence joins TRBV10-1 and TRBJ1-1; the D is unclear. From germline, CDR1 is WNHNN and CDR2 SYGVQD (reference sequence). This CDR3 is built from 13 residues. Deletions cut 4 bases from V and 1 base from J, with 7 bases between. The chain's CDR3 is CASSVQTNTEAFF. CDR3 bases: TGCGCCAGCAGTGTCCAGACGAACACTGAAGCTTTCTTT.

This chain uses TRBV4-3 with TRBJ2-6; 10 positions agree with TRBD1. V lost 2 bases to trimming and J lost 0 bases; unmatched junction nucleotides: 10. The CDR3 has 20 residues. In germline, CDR1 is LGHNA, CDR2 YSLEER. Here the CDR3 reads CASSQYDLTGGLSGANVLTF. The CDR3 nucleotides read TGCGCCAGCAGCCAATACGACCTGACAGGGGGCCTCTCTGGGGCCAACGTCCTGACTTTC.

The chain uses TRBV18 and TRBJ1-3; D ambiguous. Looked up from germline, CDR1 is KGHSH and CDR2 is LQKENI. Trimming took 4 bases from V and 8 from J, leaving 9 bases between them. The CDR3 runs 12 residues. CDR3 loop: CASSQRKDTIYF. CDR3 coding DNA: TGTGCCAGCTCACAGAGGAAGGACACCATATATTTT.

V is TRBV3-1 (or the pseudogene TRBV3-2) and J is TRBJ2-7, with D perhaps matching TRBD2 (6 bases). Germline V lookup: CDR1 LGHDT, CDR2 YNNKEL (reference sequence). The germline V and J ends were trimmed by 0 bases and 2 bases, with 11 bases remaining between them. This CDR3 is 15 amino acids long. The CDR3 DNA reads as TGTGCCAGCAGCCAAGATAGACTAGGCCCCTACGAGCAGTACTTC. Translation: CASSQDRLGPYEQYF.